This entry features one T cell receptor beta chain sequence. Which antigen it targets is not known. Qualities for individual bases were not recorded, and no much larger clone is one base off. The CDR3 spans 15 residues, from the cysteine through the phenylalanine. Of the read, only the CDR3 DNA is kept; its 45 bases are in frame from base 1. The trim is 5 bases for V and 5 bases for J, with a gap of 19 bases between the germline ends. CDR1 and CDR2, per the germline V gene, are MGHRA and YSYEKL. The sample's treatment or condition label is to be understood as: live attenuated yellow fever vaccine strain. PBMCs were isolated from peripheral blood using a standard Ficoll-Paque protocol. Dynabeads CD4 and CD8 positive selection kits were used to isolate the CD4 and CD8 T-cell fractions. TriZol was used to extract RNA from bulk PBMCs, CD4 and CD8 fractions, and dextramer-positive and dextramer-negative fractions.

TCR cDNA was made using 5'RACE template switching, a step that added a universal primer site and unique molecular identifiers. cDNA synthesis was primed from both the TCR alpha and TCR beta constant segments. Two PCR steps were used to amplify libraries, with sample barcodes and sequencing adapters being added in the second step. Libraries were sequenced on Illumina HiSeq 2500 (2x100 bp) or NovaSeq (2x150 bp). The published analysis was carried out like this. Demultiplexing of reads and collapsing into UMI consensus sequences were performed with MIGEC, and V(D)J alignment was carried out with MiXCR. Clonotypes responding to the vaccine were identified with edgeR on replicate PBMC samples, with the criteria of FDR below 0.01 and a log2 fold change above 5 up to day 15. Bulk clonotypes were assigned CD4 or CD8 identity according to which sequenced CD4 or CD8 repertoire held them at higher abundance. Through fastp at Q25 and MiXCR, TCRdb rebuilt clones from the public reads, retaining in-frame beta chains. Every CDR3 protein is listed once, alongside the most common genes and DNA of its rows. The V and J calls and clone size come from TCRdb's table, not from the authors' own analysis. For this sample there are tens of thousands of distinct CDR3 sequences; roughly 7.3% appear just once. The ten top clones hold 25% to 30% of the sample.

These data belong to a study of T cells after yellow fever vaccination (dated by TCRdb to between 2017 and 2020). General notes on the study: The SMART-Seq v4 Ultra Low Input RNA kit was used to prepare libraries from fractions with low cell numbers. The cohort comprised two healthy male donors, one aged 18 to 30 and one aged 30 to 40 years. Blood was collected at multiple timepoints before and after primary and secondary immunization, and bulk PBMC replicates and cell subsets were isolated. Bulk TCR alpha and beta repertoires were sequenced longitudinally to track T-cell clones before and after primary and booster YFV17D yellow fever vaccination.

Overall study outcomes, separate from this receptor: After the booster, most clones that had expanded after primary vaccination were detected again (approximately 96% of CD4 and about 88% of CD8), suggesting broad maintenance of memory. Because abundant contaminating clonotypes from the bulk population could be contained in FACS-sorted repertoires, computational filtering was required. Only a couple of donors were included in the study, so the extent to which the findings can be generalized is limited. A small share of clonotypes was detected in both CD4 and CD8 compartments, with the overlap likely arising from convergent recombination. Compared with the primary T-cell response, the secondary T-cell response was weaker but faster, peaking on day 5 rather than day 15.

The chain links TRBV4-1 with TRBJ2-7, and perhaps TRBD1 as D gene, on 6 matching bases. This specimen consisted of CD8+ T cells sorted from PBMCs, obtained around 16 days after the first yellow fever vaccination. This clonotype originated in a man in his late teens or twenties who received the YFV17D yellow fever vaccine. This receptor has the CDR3 CASSEYSGTSNEQYF. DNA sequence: TGCGCCAGCAGCGAATACTCAGGGACATCCAACGAGCAGTACTTC.